These T cell receptor beta chains were read from a single sample in a study of cytomegalovirus exposure and HLA in healthy donors. Clones were read by immunoSEQ multiplex PCR, and TCRdb kept only the in-frame ones, dropping some. The table shows 150,000 to 200,000 clones, with roughly 68% occurring only once. The sequenced material came from PBMCs. These receptors were obtained from a man aged 25 to 45 in good health and CMV-seropositive. Both conserved end residues are trimmed from each CDR3.

V	J	CDR3
TRBV2	TRBJ1-1	ASSRTDSNTEAF
TRBV7-2	TRBJ1-1	ASSSYRAGTEAF
TRBV19	TRBJ1-4	ASSDEVNRREKLF
TRBV13	TRBJ2-5	ASGTGQETQY
TRBV5-6	TRBJ2-7	ASSLGTGFIGQY
TRBV19	TRBJ2-6	ASKNPRGSGANVLT
TRBV5-1	TRBJ2-3	ASSSNTISTDTQY
TRBV18	TRBJ2-2	ASSPRGTGETGELF
TRBV30	TRBJ1-2	AWSVRQGGYT
TRBV19	TRBJ1-5	ASSTETRDNRPQH
TRBV10-3	TRBJ1-2	AIRQGVENYGYT
TRBV5-1	TRBJ1-1	ASSLSDLGEGMTEAF
TRBV6-1	TRBJ2-1	ASSEGTSDYNEQF
TRBV2	TRBJ2-6	ASRVDSGANVLT
TRBV7-9	TRBJ1-2	SSYRNTVDYGYT
TRBV5-1	TRBJ2-1	ASSFASGSSYNEQF
TRBV18	TRBJ2-7	ASSSSGSLSYEQY
TRBV7-9	TRBJ2-7	SSSPRAGGRGLYEQY
TRBV12-5	TRBJ2-3	ASGQNIDRDGTDTQY
TRBV27	TRBJ2-3	ASSLSRLAGDTQY
TRBV5-4	TRBJ2-5	ASSLSAGAQETQY
TRBV5-1	TRBJ2-1	ASSYLAGFYNEQF
TRBV28	TRBJ1-3	ASRDRPPSGNTIY
TRBV2	TRBJ2-4	ASSESVRNIQY
TRBV7-7	TRBJ2-7	ASSPQLPGTVGHEQY
TRBV6-5	TRBJ1-6	ASSSRTQAHNSPLH
TRBV27	TRBJ2-2	ASSLGQHRNTGELF
TRBV19	TRBJ2-1	ASSVAGGPYEQF
TRBV5-6	TRBJ1-2	ASSFMQGGGYT
TRBV4-1	TRBJ2-5	ASSQGLALIMETQY
TRBV12-5	TRBJ1-2	ASGKGQGGVDYGYT
TRBV30	TRBJ1-1	AWSVHTNTEAF
TRBV28	NA	ASSYGVTSGTYEQY
TRBV7-8	TRBJ1-5	ASSQTGTGVGQPQH
TRBV6-4	TRBJ2-1	ATSARAGGGPLNEQF
TRBV6-5	TRBJ1-5	ASSYEGARQPQH
TRBV10-1	TRBJ2-1	ASSPSRLSGRF
TRBV10-3	TRBJ2-7	AIRQGQGSHEQY
TRBV6-5	TRBJ1-1	ASTNSILNTEAF
TRBV5-1	TRBJ2-7	ASSSDRASSYEQY
TRBV9	TRBJ1-4	ASSEEVAGTGGEKLF